The sequence of this TCR beta chain was determined in a study of cytomegalovirus exposure and HLA in healthy donors. This CDR3 is 14 amino acids long. CDR1 and CDR2 (germline): MGHRA, YSYEKL. Between the trimmed V and J ends, which lost 1 base and 1 base, there was a span of 7 bases. Amplification used 60 Vbeta primers and 13 Jbeta primers. Repertoires were generated with immunoSEQ multiplex PCR, while TCRdb's copy carries only in-frame clones and drops some. The repertoire consists of about 86,000 clones, with approximately 74% occurring once and the leading ten covering roughly 6.2%. Sequences were obtained from PBMCs. The rearrangement joins TRBV4-1 to TRBJ1-1; no reliable D call. The receptor was isolated from a woman in her forties or fifties in good health and CMV-seropositive. The CDR3 coding sequence is TGCGCCAGCAGCCAAGTTGTCGGGAACACTGAAGCTTTCTTT. This encodes CASSQVVGNTEAFF.